This TCR beta chain was documented in a study of T cells in narcolepsy. J was trimmed by 2 bases and V by 6 bases; bases with no gene match: 9. Germline V gene lookup returns CDR1 SNHLY and CDR2 FYNNEI. The CDR3 has 16 amino acids. Sequencing was performed with immunoSEQ multiplex PCR; in TCRdb, only in-frame clones are kept and a portion is missing. In the table there are tens of thousands of clones, roughly 80% of which are singletons. This TCR came from a human donor with narcolepsy. The chain uses TRBV2 and TRBJ2-3; 9 nucleotides agree with TRBD2. The source material was CD45RA- memory CD4+ T cells from PBMCs. CDR3: CASRDLAGSYTDTQYF. DNA for the CDR3: TGTGCCAGCAGGGATCTAGCGGGGAGTTACACAGATACGCAGTATTTT.